Included here is one T cell receptor (beta chain) sequence, with context. What it binds is not known. Additional DNA sequences in this sample encode the identical CDR3. This entry is derived from a study of cytotoxic CD8 clonotypes in ibrutinib-treated CLL. Looking at the study overall: On average, each sample had hundreds of thousands of productive templates and more than 75,000 productive rearrangements. Study outcomes and limitations: An increase in clonality occurred at ibrutinib response, followed by a return toward baseline at progression. Clonotypes that were public were uncommon, and they contracted or stayed stable on treatment.

V was clipped by 5 bases and J by 6 bases, with 10 bases between them. The germline V gene has CDR1 LNHDA and CDR2 SQIVND (reference sequence). This CDR3 contains 13 residues. Depth targeted 1 in 200,000 to 1 in 1 million T cells, averaging 10x coverage per clonotype. Sequenced by immunoSEQ multiplex PCR; TCRdb stores in-frame clones only, minus some. The sample lists about 140,000 clones, about 78% seen once, with around 5% in the top ten. Sequenced here: PBMCs, sampled after 24 months of ibrutinib treatment. The origin of this receptor is a human donor with chronic lymphocytic leukemia. The V call is TRBV19, the J call TRBJ2-2; D is possibly TRBD1 (5 bases). The DNA for the CDR3 is TGTGCCAGTAGTCCCAGGGTGGCCGGGGAGCTGTTTTTT. This translates into CASSPRVAGELFF. Full variable domain (rest looked up from reference TRBV19 and TRBJ2-2): DGGITQSPKYLFRKEGQNVTLSCEQNLNHDAMYWYRQDPGQGLRLIYYSQIVNDFQKGDIAEGYSVSREKKESFPLTVTSAQKNPTAFYLCASSPRVAGELFFGEGSRLTVL.